This T cell receptor (beta chain) derives from a study of blood T cell repertoires in COVID-19. Study information: The United States, Italy and Spain provided the acute and convalescent COVID-19 samples. Sample material is recorded as cDNA or gDNA derived from T cells, B-cell-depleted T cells, or PBMCs.

CDR3 size: 11 residues. Germline loops: CDR1 GTSNPN, CDR2 SVGIG (reference sequence). Deletions cut 8 bases from V and 3 bases from J, with 8 bases between. In the authors' methods: Amplification with reference gene primers provided the estimates of nucleated cell counts. Profiling relied on immunoSEQ multiplex PCR, and the TCRdb table lists in-frame clones only, not all of them. V, J and clone size derive from that table, while D and trimming were established from the DNA sequence. The table records about 59,000 clones, 73% of them present only once. The V and J genes are TRBV30 and TRBJ2-1; the D is unclear. Material: peripheral blood. This clonotype was sampled from a woman aged 70-85 years with acute or convalescent COVID-19. CDR3 coding DNA: TGTGCCACTACACACTACAATGAGCAGTTCTTC. Amino acid sequence: CATTHYNEQFF. Full variable domain (missing parts from reference TRBV30 and TRBJ2-1): SQTIHQWPATLVQPVGSPLSLECTVEGTSNPNLYWYRQAAGRGLQLLFYSVGIGQISSEVPQNLSASRPQDRQFILSSKKLLLSDSGFYLCATTHYNEQFFGPGTRLTVL.